This entry is about one T cell receptor (beta chain). Germline assignment: CDR1 MDHEN and CDR2 SYDVKM. V lost 10 bases to trimming and J lost 3 bases, with 13 bases between them. This CDR3 comprises 13 residues. This entry is derived from a study of blood T cell repertoires in COVID-19. Study summary: COVID-19 samples collected from the United States, Italy and Spain covered acute and convalescent phases. Sample material is recorded as cDNA or gDNA derived from T cells, B-cell-depleted T cells, or PBMCs.

Per the study methods: Estimates of nucleated cell counts were drawn from the amplification of reference gene primers. Libraries were prepared by immunoSEQ multiplex PCR; TCRdb keeps only in-frame clonotypes and omits some of them. V, J and clone size are taken as reported in that table, and D and trimming were inferred from the DNA itself. The sample yields 130,000 to 150,000 clones, 80% to 90% seen once. The sequence derives from a woman aged 55-75 years with active COVID-19. The genes are TRBV28 and TRBJ1-5; TRBD1 might be the D (5 bases). Material: peripheral blood. CDR3 sequence (DNA): TGTGCCACCCAGGACACCTTCAATCAGCCCCAGCATTTT. As protein: CATQDTFNQPQHF.